The clone carrying this T cell receptor (beta chain) was detected ten times or more. The ends were cut back, 3 bases at V and 7 bases at J, with 7 bases in the middle. CDR1 and CDR2 (germline): SNHLY, FYNNEI. The CDR3 is made up of 12 amino acids. TCRdb used MiXCR to reprocess the 5' RACE reads, holding one entry per CDR3 protein. The sample has 90,000 to 150,000 distinct CDR3 sequences; about 7% are singletons. The sample originates from a study of T cells after yellow fever vaccination. This TCR came from a man between 18 and 35 years old who received the YFV17D yellow fever vaccine. Sample: CD4+ T cells sorted from PBMCs, taken around 45 days after the first yellow fever vaccination. The chain combines TRBV2 with TRBJ2-1; no definite D call. CDR3 in amino acids: CASSEARNEQFF. CDR3 DNA: TGTGCCAGCAGTGAGGCTAGAAATGAGCAGTTCTTC.